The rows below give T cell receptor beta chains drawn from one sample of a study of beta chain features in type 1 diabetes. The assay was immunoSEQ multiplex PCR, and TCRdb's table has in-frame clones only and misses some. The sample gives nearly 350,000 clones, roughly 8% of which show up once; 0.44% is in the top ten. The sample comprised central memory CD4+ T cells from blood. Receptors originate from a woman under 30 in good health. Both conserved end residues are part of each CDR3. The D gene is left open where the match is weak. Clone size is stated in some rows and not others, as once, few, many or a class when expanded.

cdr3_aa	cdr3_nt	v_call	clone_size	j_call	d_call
CASSFKASNNEQFF	TGTGCCAGCAGCTTCAAAGCCTCCAACAATGAGCAGTTCTTC	TRBV7-6	-	TRBJ2-1	-
CASSSGTSGRNEQFF	TGTGCCAGCAGCTCCGGGACTAGCGGGAGAAATGAGCAGTTCTTC	TRBV7-2	-	TRBJ2-1	TRBD2
CASSLDSMGSTDTQYF	TGTGCCAGCAGCTTAGATAGTATGGGTAGCACAGATACGCAGTATTTT	TRBV11-2	-	TRBJ2-3	-
CAITNSGRATDEQFF	TGTGCCATCACTAATAGCGGGAGGGCCACAGATGAGCAGTTCTTC	TRBV10-3	-	TRBJ2-1	TRBD2
CASSYRQEVPGELFF	TGTGCCAGCAGTTACCGGCAGGAGGTCCCCGGGGAGCTGTTTTTT	TRBV6-5	few	TRBJ2-2	-
CSARQGKYEQYF	TGCAGCGCCCGACAGGGGAAATACGAGCAGTACTTC	TRBV29-1	few	TRBJ2-7	TRBD1
CSYSRDRGGYTF	TGCAGCTACTCCCGGGACAGGGGTGGCTACACCTTC	TRBV29-1	few	TRBJ1-2	TRBD1
CASSRRGDQPQHF	TGTGCCAGCAGCCGAAGGGGGGATCAGCCCCAGCATTTT	TRBV2	-	TRBJ1-5	-
CASSLSTDTQYF	TGTGCCAGCAGCCTAAGCACAGATACGCAGTATTTT	TRBV5-4	many	TRBJ2-3	-
CATGQGAYSNQPQHF	TGTGCCACCGGACAGGGGGCGTATAGCAATCAGCCCCAGCATTTT	TRBV19	-	TRBJ1-5	TRBD1
CASSLLDTQYF	TGCGCCAGCAGCTTGCTAGATACGCAGTATTTT	TRBV5-1	few	TRBJ2-3	-
CASQNLGTGNSPLHF	TGTGCCAGCCAGAACCTGGGGACTGGTAATTCACCCCTCCACTTT	TRBV28	few	TRBJ1-6	-
CASSLSLNNEQFF	TGTGCCAGCAGCTTAAGTCTAAACAATGAGCAGTTCTTC	TRBV7-3	-	TRBJ2-1	-
CASQGQDNGELFF	TGTGCCAGCCAGGGACAGGACAACGGGGAGCTGTTTTTT	TRBV14	-	TRBJ2-2	TRBD1
CASSLDSGEQFF	TGCGCCAGCAGCTTGGACTCGGGAGAGCAGTTCTTC	TRBV5-1	many	TRBJ2-1	-
CASRTDRMNTEAFF	TGTGCCAGCCGAACGGACAGAATGAACACTGAAGCTTTCTTT	TRBV10-3	many	TRBJ1-1	-
CASSQIRGTEAFF	TGTGCCAGCAGCCAAATTAGGGGAACTGAAGCTTTCTTT	TRBV16	many	TRBJ1-1	-
CASSIPGRTEAFF	TGTGCCAGTAGTATACCGGGTCGGACTGAAGCTTTCTTT	TRBV19	many	TRBJ1-1	-
CASSQVGGNEEKLFF	TGTGCCAGCAGCCAAGTGGGGGGGAATGAGGAAAAACTGTTTTTT	TRBV4-2	-	TRBJ1-4	-
CASTRLAGVGYNEQFF	TGTGCCAGCACCCGACTAGCGGGAGTGGGGTACAATGAGCAGTTCTTC	TRBV2	-	TRBJ2-1	TRBD2
CASSNKHEQYF	TGTGCCAGCAGCAACAAGCACGAGCAGTACTTC	TRBV7-2	many	TRBJ2-7	-
CASSPPGYQETQYF	TGTGCCAGCAGTCCCCCGGGGTACCAAGAGACCCAGTACTTC	TRBV28	-	TRBJ2-5	-
CASSRQAGVADTQYF	TGTGCCAGCAGCAGGCAAGCGGGAGTAGCAGATACGCAGTATTTT	TRBV28	-	TRBJ2-3	TRBD2
CASSPGTAKETQYF	TGTGCCAGCAGCCCAGGGACAGCTAAAGAGACCCAGTACTTC	TRBV4-2	few	TRBJ2-5	TRBD1
CASSLPLTDTQYF	TGTGCCAGCAGCTTGCCTCTCACAGATACGCAGTATTTT	TRBV7-9	few	TRBJ2-3	-
CASSSWDTLQPQHF	TGTGCCAGCAGTTCTTGGGACACCCTTCAGCCCCAGCATTTT	TRBV6-5	once	TRBJ1-5	-
CASRPSATNEKLFF	TGTGCCAGCCGACCCTCTGCAACTAATGAAAAACTGTTTTTT	TRBV18	many	TRBJ1-4	-
CASSLAGTSNTGELFF	TGTGCCAGCAGTTTAGCCGGGACTAGTAACACCGGGGAGCTGTTTTTT	TRBV28	few	TRBJ2-2	TRBD2
CASSADRGLWKQYF	TGTGCCAGCAGTGCCGACAGGGGTCTTTGGAAGCAGTACTTC	TRBV2	-	TRBJ2-7	TRBD1
CASSKGQGAPETQYF	TGTGCCAGCAGTAAGGGACAGGGGGCGCCGGAGACCCAGTACTTC	TRBV6-6	many	TRBJ2-5	TRBD1
CASSLAFGSSAGNTEAFF	TGTGCCAGCAGCTTAGCTTTCGGCTCATCCGCGGGGAACACTGAAGCTTTCTTT	TRBV7-9	-	TRBJ1-1	-
CAISDSGRTDYEQYF	TGTGCCATCAGTGATAGCGGGAGGACCGATTACGAGCAGTACTTC	TRBV10-3	few	TRBJ2-7	TRBD2
CASSQEYSHRGRFGYTF	TGCGCCAGCAGCCAAGAGTATAGCCACAGGGGGCGTTTTGGCTACACCTTC	TRBV4-3	few	TRBJ1-2	TRBD1
CASSLGGYDEAFF	TGCGCCAGCAGCCTCGGGGGTTATGATGAAGCTTTCTTT	TRBV4-1	-	TRBJ1-1	-
CASSSGQAGANVLTF	TGTGCCAGCAGCTCCGGACAGGCTGGGGCCAACGTCCTGACTTTC	TRBV7-3	-	TRBJ2-6	TRBD1
CASRDGTGGYEQYF	TGTGCCAGCAGGGATGGGACAGGGGGGTACGAGCAGTACTTC	TRBV6-5	-	TRBJ2-7	TRBD1
CASSSSGSGFRETQYF	TGTGCCAGCAGTTCCTCTGGTTCGGGGTTCCGGGAGACCCAGTACTTC	TRBV11-2	-	TRBJ2-5	-
CASSGLSYNEQFF	TGTGCCAGCAGTGGACTTTCCTACAATGAGCAGTTCTTC	TRBV6-5	-	TRBJ2-1	-
CASSVTSFGGASYNEQFF	TGTGCCAGCAGCGTAACCTCTTTTGGGGGAGCCTCCTACAATGAGCAGTTCTTC	TRBV9	-	TRBJ2-1	-
CASSLQVENEQYF	TGTGCCAGCAGCTTGCAGGTTGAGAATGAGCAGTACTTC	TRBV7-2	few	TRBJ2-7	-
CASSYLGGEVVQPQHF	TGTGCCAGCAGTTATCTTGGGGGCGAGGTTGTTCAGCCCCAGCATTTT	TRBV6-5	-	TRBJ1-5	-
CASISTGLGYEQYF	TGTGCCAGCATATCCACGGGACTAGGCTACGAGCAGTACTTC	TRBV28	-	TRBJ2-7	TRBD2
CASSQGTGPYNEQFF	TGTGCCAGCAGCCAAGGGACAGGGCCGTACAATGAGCAGTTCTTC	TRBV14	many	TRBJ2-1	TRBD1
CATRKGGGLNTGELFF	TGTGCCACCAGAAAAGGAGGGGGACTGAACACCGGGGAGCTGTTTTTT	TRBV15	few	TRBJ2-2	-
CASSNVGGGNEQFF	TGTGCCAGCAGTAATGTGGGAGGGGGGAATGAGCAGTTCTTC	TRBV28	-	TRBJ2-1	-
CASSLGQGGGGYNEQFF	TGTGCCAGCAGCTTAGGACAGGGAGGAGGGGGCTACAATGAGCAGTTCTTC	TRBV7-9	-	TRBJ2-1	-
CASSLGAGETQYF	TGTGCCAGCAGTTTGGGGGCCGGGGAGACCCAGTACTTC	TRBV28	-	TRBJ2-5	-
CASSRDSERYNEQFF	TGTGCCAGCAGCCGGGACAGCGAACGCTACAATGAGCAGTTCTTC	TRBV5-4	-	TRBJ2-1	TRBD1
CASSPPGIGEVMRQFF	TGTGCCAGCTCACCCCCCGGAATAGGAGAAGTAATGAGGCAGTTCTTC	TRBV18	-	TRBJ2-1	-
CASQGEYEQYF	TGTGCCAGCCAGGGGGAGTACGAGCAGTACTTC	TRBV28	few	TRBJ2-7	TRBD1
CASSTTGANQPQHF	TGTGCCAGCAGCACCACAGGGGCTAATCAGCCCCAGCATTTT	TRBV11-2	few	TRBJ1-5	TRBD1
CASSLLPRENTIYF	TGTGCCAGCAGTTTACTCCCCCGGGAAAACACCATATATTTT	TRBV28	-	TRBJ1-3	-
CASSLVVRGRTSGVNTGELFF	TGTGCCAGCAGCTTAGTGGTTAGGGGACGGACTAGCGGGGTTAACACCGGGGAGCTGTTTTTT	TRBV7-8	few	TRBJ2-2	TRBD2
CASSLDPDSGYEQYF	TGTGCCAGCAGTTTAGACCCCGACTCGGGCTACGAGCAGTACTTC	TRBV28	-	TRBJ2-7	-
CASSVVPGTGRETQYF	TGTGCCAGCAGCGTAGTCCCGGGGACAGGGCGGGAGACCCAGTACTTC	TRBV9	few	TRBJ2-5	TRBD1
CASSPVVAGARGEQFF	TGTGCCAGCTCACCAGTAGTAGCGGGAGCCCGGGGGGAGCAGTTCTTC	TRBV18	-	TRBJ2-1	TRBD2
CATSSPGTGGGYEQFF	TGTGCCACCAGCTCTCCCGGAACAGGGGGAGGATATGAGCAGTTCTTC	TRBV15	-	TRBJ2-1	TRBD1
CASVRGRKNQPQHF	TGCGCCAGCGTGCGCGGACGGAAGAATCAGCCCCAGCATTTT	TRBV4-3	few	TRBJ1-5	-